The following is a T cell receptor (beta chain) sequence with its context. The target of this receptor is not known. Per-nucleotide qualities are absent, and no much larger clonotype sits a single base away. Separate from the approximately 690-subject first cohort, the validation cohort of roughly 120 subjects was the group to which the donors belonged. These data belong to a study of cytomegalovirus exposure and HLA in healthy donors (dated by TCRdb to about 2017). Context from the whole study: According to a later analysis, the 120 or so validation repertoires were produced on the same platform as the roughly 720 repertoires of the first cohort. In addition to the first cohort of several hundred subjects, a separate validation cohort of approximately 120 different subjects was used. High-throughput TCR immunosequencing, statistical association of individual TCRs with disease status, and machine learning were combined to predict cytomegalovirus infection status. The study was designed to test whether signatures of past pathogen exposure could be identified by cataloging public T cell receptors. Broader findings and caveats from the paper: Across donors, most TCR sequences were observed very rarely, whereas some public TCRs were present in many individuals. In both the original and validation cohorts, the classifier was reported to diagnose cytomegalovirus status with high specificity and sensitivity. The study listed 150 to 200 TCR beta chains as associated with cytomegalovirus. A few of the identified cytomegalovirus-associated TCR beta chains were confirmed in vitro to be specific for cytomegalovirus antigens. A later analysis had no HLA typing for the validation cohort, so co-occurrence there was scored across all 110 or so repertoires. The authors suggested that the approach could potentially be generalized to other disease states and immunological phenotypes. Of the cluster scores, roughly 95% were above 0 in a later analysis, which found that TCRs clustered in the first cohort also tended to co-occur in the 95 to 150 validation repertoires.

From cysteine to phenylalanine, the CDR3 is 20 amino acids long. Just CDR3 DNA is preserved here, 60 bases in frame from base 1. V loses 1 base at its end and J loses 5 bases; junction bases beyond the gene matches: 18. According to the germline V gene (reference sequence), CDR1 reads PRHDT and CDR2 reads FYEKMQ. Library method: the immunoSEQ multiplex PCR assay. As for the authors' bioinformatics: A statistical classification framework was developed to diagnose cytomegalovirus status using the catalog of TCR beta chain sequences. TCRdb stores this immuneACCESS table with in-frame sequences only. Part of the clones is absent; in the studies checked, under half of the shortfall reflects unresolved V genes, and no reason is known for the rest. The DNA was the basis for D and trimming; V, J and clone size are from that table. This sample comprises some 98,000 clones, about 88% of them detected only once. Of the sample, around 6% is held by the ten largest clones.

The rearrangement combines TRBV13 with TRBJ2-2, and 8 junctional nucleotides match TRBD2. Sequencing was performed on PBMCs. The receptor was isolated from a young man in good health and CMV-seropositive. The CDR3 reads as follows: CASSLDGVTSGAPTTGELFF. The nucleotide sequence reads TGTGCCAGCAGCTTAGATGGTGTAACTAGCGGAGCTCCGACAACCGGGGAGCTGTTTTTT.